The entry below gives a single TCR beta chain sequence along with its context. The sample belongs to a study of blood T cell repertoires in COVID-19. Study at large: COVID-19 samples collected from the United States, Italy and Spain covered acute and convalescent phases. The analysed material was cDNA or gDNA that came from T cells, B-cell-depleted T cells, or PBMCs.

Germline CDR1 reads MNHEY; CDR2 reads SVGAGI. The CDR3 is made up of 14 amino acids. The ends were cut back, 7 bases at V and 0 bases at J, with 13 bases in the middle. Per the original data handling: Counts of nucleated cells, estimated from reference gene primer amplification, were obtained. Sequenced by immunoSEQ multiplex PCR; TCRdb stores in-frame clones only, minus some. V and J calls and clone size are as listed in that table; D and trimming were resolved from the DNA. The sample has under 300,000 clones, 82% seen once. The receptor was isolated from a woman of 80 years or more with active or convalescent COVID-19. The sequencing sample was made of peripheral blood. The chain has TRBV6-5 and TRBJ2-7; tentatively, D is TRBD2 (6 bases). The CDR3 DNA reads as TGTGCCAGCAAAAAAGCGGGTGGCTCCTACGAGCAGTACTTC. Translating it yields CASKKAGGSYEQYF.